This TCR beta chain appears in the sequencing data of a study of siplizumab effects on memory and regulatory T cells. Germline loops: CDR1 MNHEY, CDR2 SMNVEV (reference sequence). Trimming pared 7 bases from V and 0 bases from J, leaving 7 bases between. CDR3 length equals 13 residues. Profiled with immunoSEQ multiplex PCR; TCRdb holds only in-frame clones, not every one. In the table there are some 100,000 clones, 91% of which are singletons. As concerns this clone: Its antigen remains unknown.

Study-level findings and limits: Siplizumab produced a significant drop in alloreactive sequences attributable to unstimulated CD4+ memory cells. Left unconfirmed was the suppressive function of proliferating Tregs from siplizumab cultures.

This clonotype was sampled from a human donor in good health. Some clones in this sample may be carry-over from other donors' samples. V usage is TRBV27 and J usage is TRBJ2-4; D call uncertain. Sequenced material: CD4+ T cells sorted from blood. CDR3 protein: CASIRVAKNIQYF. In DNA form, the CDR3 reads TGTGCCAGCATAAGGGTAGCCAAAAACATTCAGTACTTC.